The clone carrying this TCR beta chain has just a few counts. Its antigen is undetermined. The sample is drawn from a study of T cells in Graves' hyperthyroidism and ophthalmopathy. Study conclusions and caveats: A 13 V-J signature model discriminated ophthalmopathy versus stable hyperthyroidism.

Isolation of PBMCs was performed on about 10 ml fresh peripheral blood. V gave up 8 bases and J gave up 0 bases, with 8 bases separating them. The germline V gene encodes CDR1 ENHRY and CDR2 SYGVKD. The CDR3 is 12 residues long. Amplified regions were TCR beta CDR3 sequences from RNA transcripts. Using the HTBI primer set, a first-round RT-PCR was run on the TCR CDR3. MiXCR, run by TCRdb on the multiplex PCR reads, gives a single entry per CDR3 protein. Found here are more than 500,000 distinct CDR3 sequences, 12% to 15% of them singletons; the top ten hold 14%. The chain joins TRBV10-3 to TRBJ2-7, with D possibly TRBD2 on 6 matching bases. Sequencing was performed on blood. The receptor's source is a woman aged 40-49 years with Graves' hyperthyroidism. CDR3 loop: CAIGDFSYEQYF. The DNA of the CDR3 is TGTGCCATCGGGGACTTCTCCTACGAGCAGTACTTC.